This TCR beta chain was captured in a study of molecular identifiers for immune sequencing clone quantification. Germline CDR1 SEHNR, CDR2 FQNEAQ (reference sequence). This CDR3 has 17 residues. The trim removed 0 bases at V and 0 bases at J, leaving 3 bases unmatched. In its sample, this clonotype was seen a few times. Using its own MiXCR run on the PCR reads, TCRdb lists one record per CDR3 protein. The profile shows about 640,000 distinct CDR3 sequences, around 20% of them singletons. V usage is TRBV7-9 and J usage is TRBJ1-5; 9 bases are a match to TRBD1. Sequences were obtained from naive CD8+ T cells from blood, with Jurkat cell RNA spiked in. Documented subset: FACS-sorted CD8+CD4-CCR7+CD45RA+ naive T cells. The clonotype originates from a human donor in good health. Some libraries in this study had Jurkat cell RNA spiked in. CDR3 sequence reads: CASSLAGTGHSNQPQHF. CDR3 DNA: TGTGCCAGCAGCTTAGCAGGGACAGGGCATAGCAATCAGCCCCAGCATTTT. The full variable domain, completed using reference TRBV7-9 and TRBJ1-5, is DTGVSQNPRHKITKRGQNVTFRCDPISEHNRLYWYRQTLGQGPEFLTYFQNEAQLEKSRLLSDRFSAERPKGSFSTLEIQRTEQGDSAMYLCASSLAGTGHSNQPQHFGDGTRLSIL.